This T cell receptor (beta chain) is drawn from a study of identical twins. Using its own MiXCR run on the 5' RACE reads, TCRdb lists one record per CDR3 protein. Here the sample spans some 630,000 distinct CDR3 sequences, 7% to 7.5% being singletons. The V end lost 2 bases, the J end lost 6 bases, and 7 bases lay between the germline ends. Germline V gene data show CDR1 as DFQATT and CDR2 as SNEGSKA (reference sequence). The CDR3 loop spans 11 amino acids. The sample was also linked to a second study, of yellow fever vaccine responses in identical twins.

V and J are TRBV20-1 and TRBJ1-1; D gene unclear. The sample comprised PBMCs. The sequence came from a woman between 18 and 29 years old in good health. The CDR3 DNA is TGCAGTGCTAGATTCGGACCTGAAGCTTTCTTT. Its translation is CSARFGPEAFF.